This entry is about one T cell receptor beta chain. No antigen is known for it. This CDR3 comprises 15 residues. Germline V CDR1 and CDR2: SGHTA, FQGNSA. V was shortened by 2 bases and J by 1 base, with 8 bases between the two germline ends. Sorted subsets were amplified in replicate PCRs using 200 ng DNA, about 30,000 T cell genomes. The repertoire was sequenced with immunoSEQ multiplex PCR; TCRdb's copy has only in-frame clones and lacks some. The data contain 1 million to 1.2 million clones, roughly 80% of them singletons. This sample was taken from a study of shared clonotypes between healthy human individuals. Study-wide results and limits: Enrolling few donors narrowed the genetic and exposure-history diversity that was represented.

Participating donors were healthy, HIV-negative adults free of recent acute infections or vaccinations. Every donor was a Caucasian adult from Nashville, Tennessee. The sequence was collected from a man aged 18 to 30 in good health. Some clones in this sample may be carry-over from other donors' samples. The source material was memory CD4+ T cells from PBMCs. Documented subset: CD45RA-negative fraction. The chain employs TRBV7-2 and TRBJ2-2; D ambiguous. The CDR3 is CASSLRRLNTGELFF. CDR3 sequence (DNA): TGTGCCAGCAGCTTACGACGGTTGAACACCGGGGAGCTGTTTTTT.